A selection of T cell receptor beta chains follows, all from one sample in a study of blood T cells in healthy people across ages. MiXCR, run by TCRdb on the 5' RACE reads, gives a single entry per CDR3 protein. The data show some 1.6 million distinct CDR3 sequences, roughly a third seen once. The sequenced material came from blood. These receptors originate from a woman in her twenties or thirties in good health. The CDR3 runs from the conserved cysteine through the conserved F or W. The D gene is left open where the match is weak. The size of a clone is reported for some rows only, either as once, few or many, or as a class for expanded clones.

DNA: TGCAGTGCTAGTCGTTACTTAGGGGACCCAGATACGCAGTATTTT
CDR3: CSASRYLGDPDTQYF
V: TRBV20-1
J: TRBJ2-3
size: NA
D: NA

DNA: TGCGCCAGCAGCTTGGTGGGGGGGAGTGAGCAGTTCTTC
CDR3: CASSLVGGSEQFF
V: TRBV5-1
J: TRBJ2-1
size: once
D: TRBD2

DNA: TGCGCCAGCAGCCAAAGGCCAACGAGCACAGATACGCAGTATTTT
CDR3: CASSQRPTSTDTQYF
V: TRBV5-1
J: TRBJ2-3
size: NA
D: NA

DNA: TGCGCCAGCAGCCGAGTTAGAATCTTATCCGGCAATCAGCCCCAGCATTTT
CDR3: CASSRVRILSGNQPQHF
V: TRBV4-1
J: TRBJ1-5
size: NA
D: NA

DNA: TGTGCCAGCAGCTCGAACCGGGACGGATATAATTCACCCCTCCACTTT
CDR3: CASSSNRDGYNSPLHF
V: TRBV5-6
J: TRBJ1-6
size: NA
D: NA

DNA: TGTGCCAGCAGCTTACACAAGGGGAAAAATGAAAAACTGTTTTTT
CDR3: CASSLHKGKNEKLFF
V: TRBV7-8
J: TRBJ1-4
size: NA
D: NA

DNA: TGTGCCAGCAGATCTAGCGGGAGGGGATACGAGCAGTACTTC
CDR3: CASRSSGRGYEQYF
V: TRBV27
J: TRBJ2-7
size: once
D: TRBD2

DNA: TGCAGGCCCCCGGGGGGGCTCGGTGAGCAGTTCTTC
CDR3: CRPPGGLGEQFF
V: TRBV20-1
J: TRBJ2-1
size: few
D: TRBD2

DNA: TGTGCCAGCAGCTTAGATCTGCGGGGGGGCACAGATACGCAGTATTTT
CDR3: CASSLDLRGGTDTQYF
V: TRBV7-2
J: TRBJ2-3
size: NA
D: TRBD2

DNA: TGCAGCGTTGAGGACCATAACTATGGCTACACCTTC
CDR3: CSVEDHNYGYTF
V: TRBV29-1
J: TRBJ1-2
size: many
D: NA

DNA: TGTGCCAGCAGCCCCTCAGGGGGACTAGTCGTATTGTGGCAGTTCTTC
CDR3: CASSPSGGLVVLWQFF
V: TRBV7-9
J: TRBJ2-1
size: few
D: NA

DNA: TGTGCCAGCAGCTTCATCCGGGACTCACCTTCCTATGGCTACACCTTC
CDR3: CASSFIRDSPSYGYTF
V: TRBV7-9
J: TRBJ1-2
size: NA
D: NA

DNA: TGTGCCAGCAGCTTAGGAGGGGTGGCGGGGGGGCCAGGCAATGAGCAGTTCTTC
CDR3: CASSLGGVAGGPGNEQFF
V: TRBV7-9
J: TRBJ2-1
size: few
D: TRBD2

DNA: TGCAGTGCTAGAGTCAAGGCAGGAATCTATGGCTACACCTTC
CDR3: CSARVKAGIYGYTF
V: TRBV20-1
J: TRBJ1-2
size: NA
D: NA

DNA: TGTGCCAGCTCAGGGTTGCGCAATCAGCCCCAGCATTTT
CDR3: CASSGLRNQPQHF
V: TRBV18
J: TRBJ1-5
size: NA
D: NA

DNA: TGTGCCAGCAGGGAACAAGAACAGGGGGCGTTTGAAGCTTTCTTT
CDR3: CASREQEQGAFEAFF
V: TRBV28
J: TRBJ1-1
size: NA
D: TRBD1

DNA: TGTGCCTGGGAAGAACTCACAGATACGCAGTATTTT
CDR3: CAWEELTDTQYF
V: TRBV30
J: TRBJ2-3
size: NA
D: NA

DNA: TGTGCCAGCAGTCGGGGACAGGGAGTCTTGATTGAGCAGTACTTC
CDR3: CASSRGQGVLIEQYF
V: TRBV28
J: TRBJ2-7
size: NA
D: TRBD1

DNA: TGTGCCAGCAGGGAAAAGACAGGAATCTACGAGCAGTACTTC
CDR3: CASREKTGIYEQYF
V: TRBV2
J: TRBJ2-7
size: few
D: NA

DNA: TGCGCCAGCAGCTTAGTTGACCGGCTACAGGAAGCTTTCTTT
CDR3: CASSLVDRLQEAFF
V: TRBV5-1
J: TRBJ1-1
size: few
D: NA

DNA: TGTGCCAGCAGCTTGGCCCGTGGAGGGGCCACAGATACGCAGTATTTT
CDR3: CASSLARGGATDTQYF
V: TRBV5-4
J: TRBJ2-3
size: NA
D: NA

DNA: TGCAGCTATATGAGGAGACAGGGGGGAGGTGAAAAACTGTTTTTT
CDR3: CSYMRRQGGGEKLFF
V: TRBV29-1
J: TRBJ1-4
size: NA
D: TRBD1

DNA: TGTGCCAGCAGTGAACTAACAGGGTTCAAGCATTTT
CDR3: CASSELTGFKHF
V: TRBV6-1
J: TRBJ1-5
size: NA
D: NA

DNA: TGCAGTGCTACAGGGGATAGCAATCAGCCCCAGCATTTT
CDR3: CSATGDSNQPQHF
V: TRBV20-1
J: TRBJ1-5
size: few
D: NA

DNA: TGTGCCAGCAGCGTAGCTGGAATACTGGAGGGCTACACCTTC
CDR3: CASSVAGILEGYTF
V: TRBV9
J: TRBJ1-2
size: NA
D: NA

DNA: TGTGCCAGCAGCTTAACGGGGACAGGGGTTGATACGCAGTATTTT
CDR3: CASSLTGTGVDTQYF
V: TRBV7-3
J: TRBJ2-3
size: NA
D: TRBD1

DNA: TGCGCCAGCAGCTTGGCAGCGGGGGTCTTCTATACGCAGTATTTT
CDR3: CASSLAAGVFYTQYF
V: TRBV5-1
J: TRBJ2-3
size: NA
D: TRBD2

DNA: TGCGCCAGCAGCCCTCGGGCCCCTCACTACGAGCAGTACTTC
CDR3: CASSPRAPHYEQYF
V: TRBV5-1
J: TRBJ2-7
size: few
D: NA

DNA: TGTGCCAGCAGTTACTCACCTATCGGGACAGCCTACAATGAGCAGTTCTTC
CDR3: CASSYSPIGTAYNEQFF
V: TRBV6-5
J: TRBJ2-1
size: NA
D: TRBD1

DNA: TGCAGTGCTAGGACTAGCGGGAGGAACAATGAGCAGTTCTTC
CDR3: CSARTSGRNNEQFF
V: TRBV20-1
J: TRBJ2-1
size: few
D: TRBD2

DNA: TGTGCCAGCAGCCCCCAATTTTCCTACGAGCAGTACTTC
CDR3: CASSPQFSYEQYF
V: TRBV5-6
J: TRBJ2-7
size: few
D: NA

DNA: TGTGCCGGCGGGGGAAACCCTGGGGTGGCCAACGTCCTGACTTTC
CDR3: CAGGGNPGVANVLTF
V: TRBV10-3
J: TRBJ2-6
size: NA
D: TRBD2

DNA: TGTGCCAGCAGCCTAGCTAGCGGGGGTTACAATGAGCAGTTCTTC
CDR3: CASSLASGGYNEQFF
V: TRBV5-1
J: TRBJ2-1
size: many
D: TRBD2

DNA: TGTGCCAGCAGCTTAGCGAGAGGGGGGGAAGAAAAACTGTTTTTT
CDR3: CASSLARGGEEKLFF
V: TRBV7-9
J: TRBJ1-4
size: many
D: NA

DNA: TGCGCCGGCAGCCCGGACGTGGCCTCCTACAATGAGCAGTTCTTC
CDR3: CAGSPDVASYNEQFF
V: TRBV5-1
J: TRBJ2-1
size: once
D: NA

DNA: TGTGCCAGCAGCGTAGGGACAGAGCATGGCTACACCTTC
CDR3: CASSVGTEHGYTF
V: TRBV9
J: TRBJ1-2
size: few
D: NA

DNA: TGTGCCAGCAGATGGACTAGCTCTGGGGCCAACGTCCTGACTTTC
CDR3: CASRWTSSGANVLTF
V: TRBV6-1
J: TRBJ2-6
size: NA
D: TRBD2

DNA: TGTGCCAGCAGTGAATTGGGCGGGAGCACGACGGGTACGCAGTATTTT
CDR3: CASSELGGSTTGTQYF
V: TRBV25-1
J: TRBJ2-3
size: few
D: TRBD2

DNA: TGTGCCAGCAGCCCCGTGGCTAGCGGGAGGGAGACCCAGTACTTC
CDR3: CASSPVASGRETQYF
V: TRBV9
J: TRBJ2-5
size: few
D: TRBD2

DNA: TGTGCCAGCAGTTTAAGCGGGGGGGCTAGCTGCGAGCAGTACTTC
CDR3: CASSLSGGASCEQYF
V: TRBV27
J: TRBJ2-7
size: NA
D: TRBD2

DNA: TGTGCCTGGAGTAATGGAGAGCAGTTCTTC
CDR3: CAWSNGEQFF
V: TRBV30
J: TRBJ2-1
size: NA
D: NA

DNA: TGTGCCAGCAGCCAAGTAGGGGGTACGCAGTATTTT
CDR3: CASSQVGGTQYF
V: TRBV3-1
J: TRBJ2-3
size: few
D: NA

DNA: TGCAGTGCTAGAGCGAGTTTGGAGCAGTACTTC
CDR3: CSARASLEQYF
V: TRBV20-1
J: TRBJ2-7
size: NA
D: NA

DNA: TGTGCCTGGAGAACAGGAGGGAATAATCAGCCCCAGCATTTT
CDR3: CAWRTGGNNQPQHF
V: TRBV30
J: TRBJ1-5
size: few
D: NA

DNA: TGTGCCAGCAGCCTTCCTACCCCCTACGAGCAGTACTTC
CDR3: CASSLPTPYEQYF
V: TRBV28
J: TRBJ2-7
size: NA
D: NA

DNA: TGCGCCAGCAGCCCAGGGAGGACAGGGGGGACGATATATGAGCAGTTCTTC
CDR3: CASSPGRTGGTIYEQFF
V: TRBV4-1
J: TRBJ2-1
size: many
D: TRBD1

DNA: TGTGCCAGCAGCTTAGTACGGATGAACACTGAAGCTTTCTTT
CDR3: CASSLVRMNTEAFF
V: TRBV7-2
J: TRBJ1-1
size: few
D: NA

DNA: TGTGCCAGCAGCCTCCGACAGGGGCAAAGCTTTGGTGAGCAGTTCTTC
CDR3: CASSLRQGQSFGEQFF
V: TRBV3-1
J: TRBJ2-1
size: few
D: TRBD1

DNA: TGTGCCAGCAGTTTAGGTTTAACAGACCTTGAAGAGACCCAGTACTTC
CDR3: CASSLGLTDLEETQYF
V: TRBV28
J: TRBJ2-5
size: few
D: NA

DNA: TGTGCCAGCAGCCCATATTTTAAGTCCGACGGGACCCAGTACTTC
CDR3: CASSPYFKSDGTQYF
V: TRBV5-4
J: TRBJ2-5
size: NA
D: NA

DNA: TGCGCCAGCAGCTTGACGGGGGTTCGGGAGACCCAGTACTTC
CDR3: CASSLTGVRETQYF
V: TRBV5-1
J: TRBJ2-5
size: few
D: NA

DNA: TGTGCCAGCAGCATGGTCTACCGCTCCTACAATGAGCAGTTCTTC
CDR3: CASSMVYRSYNEQFF
V: TRBV7-6
J: TRBJ2-1
size: few
D: NA

DNA: TGCGCCAGCAGCTTTAGGATGGCTTCCTACAATGAGCAGTTCTTC
CDR3: CASSFRMASYNEQFF
V: TRBV5-1
J: TRBJ2-1
size: few
D: NA

DNA: TGCAGTGCTTTAGCGGGAGGGAACAATGCGCAGTTCTTC
CDR3: CSALAGGNNAQFF
V: TRBV20-1
J: TRBJ2-1
size: NA
D: TRBD2

DNA: TGTGCCAGCTCACCCGTCCGAGCCTACGAGCAGTACTTC
CDR3: CASSPVRAYEQYF
V: TRBV18
J: TRBJ2-7
size: many
D: NA

DNA: TGCAGCGTTGGGCGACTAGCGGTGCCAGATACGCAGTATTTT
CDR3: CSVGRLAVPDTQYF
V: TRBV29-1
J: TRBJ2-3
size: many
D: TRBD2

DNA: TGCGCCAGCAGCTCAGGACCTGAGGGCAATCAGCCCCAGCATTTT
CDR3: CASSSGPEGNQPQHF
V: TRBV5-1
J: TRBJ1-5
size: few
D: NA

DNA: TGTGCCAGCGGCGGACAGGGTCAAGAGACCCAGTTCTTC
CDR3: CASGGQGQETQFF
V: TRBV2
J: TRBJ2-1
size: NA
D: TRBD1

DNA: TGTGCCACTCAGGATCTGGGATCGGGCATTCAGTACTTC
CDR3: CATQDLGSGIQYF
V: TRBV6-5
J: TRBJ2-4
size: NA
D: NA